The rows below give T cell receptor beta chains drawn from one sample of a study of T cell responses to AZD1222 COVID-19 vaccine. TCRdb's copy holds only in-frame clones and misses some; the assay was immunoSEQ multiplex PCR. The sample carries about 180,000 clones, about 91% recorded once. The source was peripheral blood, collected on day 0 of AZD1222 vaccination. These TCRs come from an adult in good health. The conserved cysteine and the conserved F or W are not part of the CDR3 here.

V gene,J gene,CDR3 protein
TRBV6-6,TRBJ2-3,ASSSRPGLDTQY
TRBV29-1,TRBJ2-7,SVGDITYEQY
TRBV19,TRBJ1-4,ASSMALDLEKLF
TRBV4-3,TRBJ2-7,ASSRGLAGDTYEQY
TRBV6-5,TRBJ2-3,ASKPEASTDTQY
TRBV6-2/TRBV6-3,TRBJ2-1,ASSLTAGGSYEQF
TRBV27,TRBJ1-1,ASSGGGLNTEAF
TRBV29-1,TRBJ2-1,SVVLGMRGDEQF
TRBV6-5,TRBJ2-7,ATSGSSEREQY
TRBV7-9,TRBJ2-2,ASSLPAGELF
TRBV19,TRBJ2-7,ASRRQGTYEQY
TRBV5-6,TRBJ2-5,ASSFVRNQETQY
TRBV6-5,TRBJ1-2,ASRSPLLWGYT
TRBV30,TRBJ2-1,AWKIPGGIYNEQF